Presented here are 23 T cell receptor beta chains from one specimen sequenced in a study of tissue T cells after allogeneic stem cell transplantation. The repertoire was sequenced with immunoSEQ multiplex PCR; TCRdb's copy has only in-frame clones and lacks some. Altogether 7,500 to 9,000 clones are present, roughly a third being singletons, with the ten largest covering approximately 5.4%. Indicated time point: mouse harvest day 14 after allogeneic transplant. Each mouse received 10^7 T-cell-depleted marrow cells plus 10^6 splenic CD5+ T cells by tail vein. Sequenced material: skin. These receptors were collected from a female BALB/c mouse given C57BL/6 T cells with graft-versus-host disease after an allogeneic hematopoietic cell transplant.

This clone was detected a few times. Mouse names are used for the genes. The read stops 1 residue short of the end of the CDR3; the missing end is completed from the germline J gene. This chain links TRBV3 with TRBJ2-3; either TRBD1 or TRBD2 may supply D (6 bases each). V shed 5 bases and J shed 1 base, with 13 bases lying between them. This CDR3 contains 15 residues. Germline CDR1 is SNHLY and CDR2 is FYNGKV (reference sequence). The CDR3 bases that were read are TGTGCCAGCAGCATATGGGGGCGCGGTGCAGAAACGCTGTAT. Residues: CASSIWGRGAETLY. The complete CDR3 sequence is CASSIWGRGAETLYF. Supplemented by reference TRBV3 and TRBJ2-3, the full variable domain reads GPKVLQIPSHQIIDMGQMVTLNCDPVSNHLYFYWYKQILGQQMEFLVNFYNGKVMEKSKLFKDQFSVERPDGSYFTLKIQPTALEDSAVYFCASSIWGRGAETLYFGSGTRLTVL.

In its sample, this clone is medium-sized. Gene names are mouse gene names. The read gets to within 1 residue of the CDR3 end, and the germline J gene fills in the rest. The chain has TRBV16 and TRBJ1-1; D might be TRBD1 (5 bases). The CDR3 runs 13 residues. The germline V gene encodes CDR1 SGHSA and CDR2 FRNQAP. V was trimmed by 5 bases and J by 0 bases, leaving 7 bases between them. The DNA read from the CDR3 is TGTGCAAGCAGCCCGACAGCAAACACAGAAGTCTTC. Translation: CASSPTANTEVF. In full, the CDR3 reads CASSPTANTEVFF.

In this sample, this clone is medium-sized (0.01 to 0.1%). Genes here carry mouse names. The missing CDR3 end, 1 residue past where the read stops, is filled in from the germline J gene. J is TRBJ2-7 and V is TRBV26; TRBD2 aligns across 12 bases. Germline V gene sequence: CDR1 KGHPV, CDR2 FQNQEV (reference sequence). The J segment lost 6 bases and the V segment lost 2 bases, leaving 5 bases of the junction unmatched. CDR3 size: 15 residues. CDR3 residues: CASSLVTGGALEQYF. The part of the CDR3 DNA that was read is TGTGCCAGCAGTCTGGTGACTGGGGGGGCGCTTGAACAGTAC.

A word on this clone: The gene symbols are mouse symbols. From the germline J gene comes the end of the CDR3, since the read stops 1 residue before it. This chain uses TRBV26 with TRBJ2-4, with TRBD1 matching 7 bases. This CDR3 is 13 amino acids long. After removal of 4 bases from V and 3 bases from J, the junction contained 1 base not matched to a gene. CDR1 is KGHPV and CDR2 is FQNQEV in the germline V gene (reference sequence). CDR3: CASSPGQQNTLYF. CDR3 DNA (partial): TGTGCCAGCAGTCCGGGACAGCAAAACACCTTGTAC.

For this clone: Mouse names are used for the genes. Read sequence stops 1 residue before the CDR3 end, and the germline J gene provides the missing end. The chain has TRBV26 and TRBJ1-6, with TRBD1 identical over 7 bases. TRBJ1-6 is marked as an open reading frame, function uncertain. V lost 4 bases, J lost 9 bases, and 3 bases stayed unmatched. The CDR3 consists of 13 residues. The germline V gene encodes CDR1 KGHPV and CDR2 FQNQEV (reference sequence). The CDR3 bases that were read are TGTGCCAGCAGTCCAGACAGGGCTTCGCCCCTCTAC. Translating gives CASSPDRASPLY. The whole CDR3 protein reads CASSPDRASPLYF.

With respect to this clone: Mouse gene names and germline throughout. Coverage ceases 1 residue before the CDR3 finishes, and the germline J gene fills in the end. Other DNA sequences in the same sample also yield this CDR3. The chain couples TRBV26 to TRBJ1-4; D uncertain. CDR1 and CDR2 from the germline V gene are KGHPV and FQNQEV (reference sequence). Trimming pared 3 bases from V and 0 bases from J, leaving 5 bases between. The CDR3 runs to 14 residues. This CDR3 is CASSLQISNERLFF. CDR3 DNA, as far as it was read: TGTGCCAGCAGTCTTCAGATTTCCAACGAAAGATTATTT. Combining the CDR3 with reference TRBV26 and TRBJ1-4 gives the whole variable domain NSKVIQTPRYLVKGQGQKAKMRCIPEKGHPVVFWYQQNKNNEFKFLINFQNQEVLQQIDMTEKRFSAECPSNSPCSLEIQSSEAGDSALYLCASSLQISNERLFFGHGTKLSVL.

A remark on this clone: Genes and germline come from the mouse. CDR3 amino acids: CASSFLGEGSDYTF. CDR3 DNA (partial): TGTGCCAGCAGCTTTCTAGGGGAGGGCTCCGACTACACC. V is TRBV3 and J is TRBJ1-2, with a possible D match to TRBD1 (5 bases). The missing CDR3 end, 1 residue past where the read stops, is filled in from the germline J gene. This CDR3 is built from 14 residues. Trimming shortened V by 3 bases and J by 4 bases, and 12 bases separated the two germline ends. Germline CDR1 SNHLY, CDR2 FYNGKV (reference sequence).

For this clone: The gene names here belong to mouse. Read data end 1 residue before the CDR3 end; the end is taken from the germline J gene. The rearrangement uses TRBV26 and TRBJ1-1; 7 positions match TRBD1. Germline V gives CDR1 KGHPV, CDR2 FQNQEV (reference sequence). This CDR3 has 15 amino acids. The J segment lost 0 bases and the V segment lost 3 bases, leaving 4 bases of the junction unmatched. The sequenced CDR3 bases are TGTGCCAGCAGTCTCCCCGGGACAGCAAACACAGAAGTCTTC. It codes for CASSLPGTANTEVF. In full, the CDR3 is CASSLPGTANTEVFF.

This clone has only a few counts. These gene names are mouse names. Read sequence stops 1 residue before the CDR3 end, and the germline J gene provides the missing end. This chain links TRBV13-3 with TRBJ2-7, with 9 bases aligning to TRBD1. The CDR3 consists of 13 residues. The J segment lost 7 bases and the V segment lost 5 bases, leaving 7 bases of the junction unmatched. From germline, CDR1 is NNHDY and CDR2 SYVADS. CDR3 DNA (partial): TGTGCCAGCAGACCGGGACAGGGATGGGAACAGTAC. Its translation is CASRPGQGWEQY. The whole CDR3 sequence reads CASRPGQGWEQYF.

In its sample, this clone was seen a few times. Each gene name is a mouse one. The read gets to within 1 residue of the CDR3 end, and the germline J gene fills in the rest. This chain uses TRBV3 with TRBJ2-4; D might be TRBD1 (6 bases). There are 14 residues in the CDR3. Germline CDR1 is SNHLY and CDR2 is FYNGKV (reference sequence). The V end was cut by 2 bases, the J end by 0 bases, with 6 bases between. CDR3 sequence reads: CASSLTGSQNTLYF. The sequenced part of the CDR3 DNA is TGTGCCAGCAGCTTAACAGGGAGTCAAAACACCTTGTAC. Looking up the rest from reference TRBV3 and TRBJ2-4 gives the full variable domain: GPKVLQIPSHQIIDMGQMVTLNCDPVSNHLYFYWYKQILGQQMEFLVNFYNGKVMEKSKLFKDQFSVERPDGSYFTLKIQPTALEDSAVYFCASSLTGSQNTLYFGAGTRLSVL.

Comments on this clone: Any gene name here is a mouse gene name. The read ends 1 residue before the CDR3 terminus; that terminus is restored from the germline J gene. This chain connects TRBV23 to TRBJ2-1; the table's D call, TRBD2, was not checked against the DNA. The CDR3 runs to 17 residues. The germline CDR1 and CDR2 sequences are KGHTA and FQNQQP. Here the CDR3 reads CSSSQSDWGGNYAEQFF. The covered CDR3 bases are TGCTCCAGCAGTCAATCGGACTGGGGGGGCAACTATGCTGAGCAGTTC.

As regards this clone: All gene names here are mouse names. The read ends 1 residue before the CDR3 terminus; that terminus is restored from the germline J gene. The rearrangement uses TRBV20 and TRBJ2-7; no reliable D call. V was shortened by 6 bases and J by 2 bases, with 2 bases between the two germline ends. Germline loops: CDR1 GFQATS, CDR2 STVNSAI. The CDR3 runs 9 residues. Incomplete CDR3 DNA: TGTGGTGCCCCCTATGAACAGTAC. Its translation is CGAPYEQY. The whole CDR3 sequence is CGAPYEQYF.

Note on this clone: Gene and germline names: mouse. The read stops 1 residue short of the end of the CDR3; the missing end is completed from the germline J gene. The chain has TRBV26 and TRBJ1-1; D call uncertain. The V gene lost 0 bases and the J gene lost 0 bases, with 8 bases spanning the gap. Germline-derived CDR1 and CDR2 are KGHPV and FQNQEV (reference sequence). This CDR3 is 15 amino acids long. The DNA read from the CDR3 is TGTGCCAGCAGTCTGTCGCCGGGTACAAACACAGAAGTCTTC. Its protein product is CASSLSPGTNTEVF. The whole CDR3 protein is CASSLSPGTNTEVFF.

This clone was seen more than once but under ten times. Gene names refer to mouse genes. Incomplete CDR3 DNA: TGCTCCAGCAGTCAATCGTACAGTCAAAACACCTTGTAC. Its translation is CSSSQSYSQNTLY. The full CDR3 is CSSSQSYSQNTLYF. This sequence joins TRBV23 and TRBJ2-4. The DNA ends 1 residue before the CDR3 does, and the rest of the CDR3 is filled in from the germline J gene. This CDR3 is 14 amino acids long. Germline values: CDR1 KGHTA, CDR2 FQNQQP.

This clone was recorded a few times. Gene labels here are mouse ones. The read gets to within 1 residue of the CDR3 end, and the germline J gene fills in the rest. The chain couples TRBV3 to TRBJ2-1; D not certain. The CDR3 has 14 amino acids. Germline lookup yields CDR1 SNHLY and CDR2 FYNGKV (reference sequence). V was pared by 3 bases and J by 1 base, with 7 bases between. The CDR3: CASSLAENYAEQFF. Partial CDR3 DNA: TGTGCCAGCAGCTTGGCGGAGAACTATGCTGAGCAGTTC.

As for this clone: The listed genes are named as in mouse. The CDR3 loop is CASSPRQGGDTQYF. The DNA read from the CDR3 is TGTGCCAGCAGTCCTCGACAGGGGGGAGACACCCAGTAC. This sequence joins TRBV26 and TRBJ2-5; 9 nucleotides match TRBD1. The read terminates 1 residue before the CDR3 end, so the remaining end is supplied by the germline J gene. Germline lookup yields CDR1 KGHPV and CDR2 FQNQEV (reference sequence). The CDR3 runs to 14 residues. V was pared by 4 bases and J by 5 bases, with 4 bases of the junction left unmatched.

By frequency in the sample, this clone is medium-sized. Mouse gene names apply. The sequence runs out 1 residue before the end of the CDR3; the remainder is reconstructed from the germline J gene. This same CDR3 is encoded by further DNA sequences in the sample. The chain combines TRBV26 with TRBJ2-2; 7 positions match TRBD2. Germline loops: CDR1 KGHPV, CDR2 FQNQEV (reference sequence). The CDR3 is made up of 14 amino acids. After removal of 2 bases from V and 3 bases from J, the junction contained 0 bases not matched to a gene. The CDR3: CASSLTGDTGQLYF. The sequenced CDR3 bases are TGTGCCAGCAGTCTGACTGGGGACACCGGGCAGCTCTAC.

This clone was seen more than once but under ten times. Gene names are mouse gene names. From the germline J gene comes the end of the CDR3, since the read stops 1 residue before it. Additional DNA sequences in this sample encode the identical CDR3. The chain employs TRBV3 and TRBJ2-2; TRBD2 matches 9 bases. The CDR3 contains 14 residues. V was clipped by 6 bases and J by 2 bases; unmatched bases: 1. Germline V gene sequence: CDR1 SNHLY, CDR2 FYNGKV (reference sequence). The covered CDR3 bases are TGTGCCAGCAGAACTGGGGGGAACACCGGGCAGCTCTAC. Translated: CASRTGGNTGQLY. The full-length CDR3 reads as CASRTGGNTGQLYF.

In this sample, this clone is medium-sized. Gene names and germline match the mouse. The read ends 1 residue early relative to the CDR3; the germline J gene fills the gap. The rearrangement links TRBV24 to TRBJ2-7, with 8 bases that match TRBD1. Germline V gene sequence: CDR1 KGHTA, CDR2 FRNEEI. J was trimmed by 7 bases and V by 8 bases; bases with no gene match: 7. This CDR3 has 12 amino acids. The chain's CDR3 is CASPGQGWEQYF. The CDR3 bases that were read are TGTGCCAGCCCTGGACAGGGTTGGGAACAGTAC.

This clone was detected a few times. Gene names are the mouse ones. The read ends 1 residue early relative to the CDR3; the germline J gene fills the gap. This rearrangement joins TRBV26 to TRBJ1-4; D uncertain. The CDR3 has 13 residues. V dropped 6 bases and J dropped 0 bases, with 5 bases sitting between them. CDR1 and CDR2 from the germline V gene are KGHPV and FQNQEV (reference sequence). The CDR3 sequence: CASRHISNERLFF. CDR3 bases read: TGTGCCAGCAGACATATTTCCAACGAAAGATTATTT.

Only a few counts were recorded for this clone. Gene names refer to mouse genes. The sequence runs out 1 residue before the end of the CDR3; the remainder is reconstructed from the germline J gene. This chain connects TRBV1 to TRBJ2-7, with a weak D call TRBD1 (6 bases). Trimming took 5 bases from V and 0 from J, leaving 14 bases between them. CDR1 NSQYPW and CDR2 LRSPGD come from the germline V gene (reference sequence). The CDR3 covers 15 residues. Partial CDR3 DNA: TGCACCTGCAGTTCCCAACAGGGTTACTCCTATGAACAGTAC. The encoded protein is CTCSSQQGYSYEQY. The CDR3 in full is CTCSSQQGYSYEQYF.

This clone is medium-sized by share. Gene labels here are mouse ones. The read comes to an end 1 residue before the CDR3 does, leaving the germline J gene to fill in the end. The chain employs TRBV26 and TRBJ2-7; TRBD1 aligns across 10 bases. In germline, CDR1 is KGHPV, CDR2 FQNQEV (reference sequence). V lost 6 bases and J lost 4; bases outside the gene matches: 9. The CDR3 has 15 amino acids. This CDR3 is CASSPRDRGLYEQYF. CDR3 DNA, as far as it was read: TGTGCCAGCAGCCCACGGGACAGGGGCCTATATGAACAGTAC.

This clone is deemed medium-sized. Genes here carry mouse names. The CDR3 extends 1 residue past the end of the read, so its final part is completed from the germline J gene. The chain has TRBV26 and TRBJ1-4; D is undetermined. CDR3 length equals 15 residues. The germline V gene encodes CDR1 KGHPV and CDR2 FQNQEV (reference sequence). V was shortened by 3 bases and J by 1 base, with 9 bases between the two germline ends. CDR3 amino acids: CASSLSTNSNERLFF. The CDR3 DNA, read in part, is TGTGCCAGCAGTCTCTCGACAAATTCCAACGAAAGATTATTT.